A selection of T cell receptor beta chains follows, all from one sample in a study of cytomegalovirus exposure and HLA in healthy donors. Sequencing used immunoSEQ multiplex PCR; TCRdb keeps in-frame clones, though not all of them. The data hold 200,000 to 250,000 clones, with roughly 83% observed a single time. The specimen sequenced was PBMCs. These receptors were taken from a boy between 2 and 10 years old in good health and CMV-seronegative. The CDR3 runs from the conserved cysteine through the conserved F or W. A D gene is named only where the DNA matches it firmly. Clone size is stated in some rows and not others, as once, few, many or a class when expanded.

j_call: TRBJ2-7
cdr3_length: 13
d_call: NA
clone_size: NA
v_call: TRBV7-6
cdr3_aa: CASSLGGESEQYF
cdr3_nt: TGTGCCAGCAGCTTAGGGGGGGAGAGCGAGCAGTACTTC

j_call: TRBJ1-1
cdr3_length: 14
d_call: TRBD1
clone_size: few
v_call: TRBV10-3
cdr3_aa: CAISRRQGDTEAFF
cdr3_nt: TGTGCCATCAGCCGAAGACAGGGCGACACTGAAGCTTTCTTT

j_call: TRBJ1-5
cdr3_length: 14
d_call: TRBD1
clone_size: NA
v_call: TRBV6-6
cdr3_aa: CASSYGTGVGPQHF
cdr3_nt: TGTGCCAGCAGTTATGGGACAGGGGTCGGGCCCCAGCATTTT

j_call: TRBJ2-1
cdr3_length: 17
d_call: TRBD1
clone_size: NA
v_call: TRBV4-1
cdr3_aa: CASSQGDRVYAGHEQFF
cdr3_nt: TGCGCCAGCAGCCAGGGGGACAGGGTGTATGCGGGGCATGAGCAGTTCTTC

j_call: TRBJ2-7
cdr3_length: 13
d_call: NA
clone_size: NA
v_call: TRBV5-4
cdr3_aa: CASSGDTSYEQYF
cdr3_nt: TGTGCCAGCAGCGGGGACACCTCCTACGAGCAGTACTTC

j_call: TRBJ1-2
cdr3_length: 13
d_call: NA
clone_size: NA
v_call: TRBV6-1
cdr3_aa: CASSEAGLRGYTF
cdr3_nt: TGTGCCAGCAGTGAAGCGGGGCTCCGGGGCTACACCTTC

j_call: TRBJ2-3
cdr3_length: 15
d_call: TRBD2
clone_size: NA
v_call: TRBV7-2
cdr3_aa: CASSRTSGVTDTQYF
cdr3_nt: TGTGCCAGCAGCAGGACTAGCGGGGTTACAGATACGCAGTATTTT

j_call: TRBJ2-7
cdr3_length: 15
d_call: TRBD1
clone_size: NA
v_call: TRBV27
cdr3_aa: CASSDRGQVRREQYF
cdr3_nt: TGTGCCAGTTCGGATAGGGGACAGGTTCGGCGCGAGCAGTACTTC

j_call: TRBJ2-3
cdr3_length: 13
d_call: NA
clone_size: NA
v_call: TRBV7-9
cdr3_aa: CASSLIGTDTQYF
cdr3_nt: TGTGCTAGCAGCCTAATCGGCACAGATACGCAGTATTTT

j_call: TRBJ2-2
cdr3_length: 18
d_call: TRBD2
clone_size: NA
v_call: TRBV4-1
cdr3_aa: CASSQPGLAGGLSGELFF
cdr3_nt: TGCGCCAGCAGCCAACCGGGACTAGCGGGGGGGTTAAGCGGGGAGCTGTTTTTT

j_call: TRBJ2-3
cdr3_length: 14
d_call: NA
clone_size: NA
v_call: TRBV9
cdr3_aa: CASSEGLALDTQYF
cdr3_nt: TGTGCCAGCAGCGAGGGGCTAGCGCTAGATACGCAGTATTTT

j_call: TRBJ2-7
cdr3_length: 16
d_call: TRBD2
clone_size: NA
v_call: TRBV5-6
cdr3_aa: CASSHPTSGAPLEQYF
cdr3_nt: TGTGCCAGCAGCCACCCGACTAGCGGGGCCCCTCTCGAGCAGTACTTC

j_call: TRBJ1-5
cdr3_length: 14
d_call: NA
clone_size: once
v_call: TRBV7-2
cdr3_aa: CASSFQSSNQPQHF
cdr3_nt: TGTGCCAGCAGCTTCCAGTCGAGCAATCAGCCCCAGCATTTT

j_call: TRBJ2-2
cdr3_length: 17
d_call: TRBD2
clone_size: few
v_call: TRBV7-6
cdr3_aa: CASSLTGEGPRTGELFF
cdr3_nt: TGTGCCAGCAGCCTAACGGGGGAGGGCCCGAGGACCGGGGAGCTGTTTTTT

j_call: TRBJ2-5
cdr3_length: 17
d_call: TRBD2
clone_size: NA
v_call: TRBV11-2
cdr3_aa: CASSPRGPTSGQETQYF
cdr3_nt: TGTGCCAGCAGCCCCAGAGGACCCACTAGCGGTCAAGAGACCCAGTACTTC

j_call: TRBJ2-4
cdr3_length: 14
d_call: NA
clone_size: NA
v_call: TRBV11-2
cdr3_aa: CASRKQSPKNIQYF
cdr3_nt: TGTGCCAGCAGAAAACAGTCCCCCAAAAACATTCAGTACTTC

j_call: TRBJ1-2
cdr3_length: 14
d_call: NA
clone_size: NA
v_call: TRBV5-6
cdr3_aa: CASSPVATAYGYTF
cdr3_nt: TGTGCCAGCAGCCCGGTGGCGACAGCTTATGGCTACACCTTC

j_call: TRBJ1-2
cdr3_length: 14
d_call: NA
clone_size: NA
v_call: TRBV27
cdr3_aa: CASSLRGLGYGYTF
cdr3_nt: TGTGCCAGCAGTTTAAGGGGGTTGGGCTATGGCTACACCTTC

j_call: TRBJ1-1
cdr3_length: 12
d_call: NA
clone_size: NA
v_call: TRBV7-9
cdr3_aa: CASGRAGTEAFF
cdr3_nt: TGTGCCAGCGGCCGGGCGGGGACTGAAGCTTTCTTT

j_call: TRBJ2-7
cdr3_length: 15
d_call: NA
clone_size: once
v_call: TRBV4-2
cdr3_aa: CASSQESNHHYEQYF
cdr3_nt: TGTGCCAGCAGCCAAGAGAGCAACCATCACTACGAGCAGTACTTC

j_call: TRBJ2-3
cdr3_length: 13
d_call: TRBD1
clone_size: NA
v_call: TRBV10-3
cdr3_aa: CAISSDRVGTQYF
cdr3_nt: TGTGCCATCAGCTCGGACAGGGTTGGTACGCAGTATTTT

j_call: TRBJ1-2
cdr3_length: 13
d_call: TRBD1
clone_size: NA
v_call: TRBV5-6
cdr3_aa: CASSSRQGNGYTF
cdr3_nt: TGTGCCAGCAGCTCCCGACAGGGGAATGGCTACACCTTC

j_call: TRBJ2-5
cdr3_length: 14
d_call: TRBD1
clone_size: NA
v_call: TRBV7-8
cdr3_aa: CASSPKTGEGTQYF
cdr3_nt: TGTGCCAGCAGTCCTAAGACAGGGGAAGGGACCCAGTACTTC

j_call: TRBJ2-5
cdr3_length: 14
d_call: TRBD2
clone_size: NA
v_call: TRBV7-9
cdr3_aa: CASSLVGGQETQYF
cdr3_nt: TGTGCCAGCAGCTTAGTGGGGGGGCAAGAGACCCAGTACTTC

j_call: TRBJ2-5
cdr3_length: 14
d_call: NA
clone_size: NA
v_call: TRBV25-1
cdr3_aa: CASSEYRVGETQYF
cdr3_nt: TGTGCCAGCAGTGAATATCGGGTAGGCGAGACCCAGTACTTC

j_call: TRBJ2-3
cdr3_length: 15
d_call: TRBD2
clone_size: NA
v_call: TRBV6-4
cdr3_aa: CASSLTSGGADTQYF
cdr3_nt: TGTGCCAGCAGCCTGACTAGCGGGGGAGCAGATACGCAGTATTTT

j_call: TRBJ2-1
cdr3_length: 15
d_call: NA
clone_size: NA
v_call: TRBV2
cdr3_aa: CASSAGLLEEDEQFF
cdr3_nt: TGTGCCAGCAGTGCGGGACTCCTGGAGGAGGATGAGCAGTTCTTC

j_call: TRBJ1-4
cdr3_length: 14
d_call: TRBD1
clone_size: NA
v_call: TRBV7-9
cdr3_aa: CASSRDRGKGKLFF
cdr3_nt: TGTGCCAGCAGCCGCGACAGGGGGAAGGGAAAACTGTTTTTT

j_call: TRBJ2-2
cdr3_length: 14
d_call: TRBD1
clone_size: NA
v_call: TRBV7-3
cdr3_aa: CASSFGTGVGELFF
cdr3_nt: TGTGCCAGCAGCTTCGGGACAGGGGTCGGGGAGCTGTTTTTT

j_call: TRBJ2-7
cdr3_length: 14
d_call: TRBD1
clone_size: NA
v_call: TRBV6-5
cdr3_aa: CASSYSNRGGEQYF
cdr3_nt: TGTGCCAGCAGTTACTCGAACAGGGGTGGCGAGCAGTACTTC

j_call: TRBJ2-7
cdr3_length: 14
d_call: TRBD2
clone_size: NA
v_call: TRBV15
cdr3_aa: CATSTVSGSYEQYF
cdr3_nt: TGTGCCACCAGCACCGTTAGCGGGAGCTACGAGCAGTACTTC

j_call: TRBJ2-1
cdr3_length: 15
d_call: NA
clone_size: NA
v_call: TRBV9
cdr3_aa: CASSPEGGGYNEQFF
cdr3_nt: TGTGCCAGCAGCCCCGAAGGGGGGGGATACAATGAGCAGTTCTTC

j_call: TRBJ2-2
cdr3_length: 16
d_call: NA
clone_size: NA
v_call: TRBV4-1
cdr3_aa: CASRSPGGLMNGELFF
cdr3_nt: TGCGCCAGCAGATCGCCAGGAGGGTTAATGAACGGGGAGCTGTTTTTT

j_call: TRBJ1-2
cdr3_length: 16
d_call: TRBD1
clone_size: NA
v_call: TRBV9
cdr3_aa: CASTEGTVRTLNGYTF
cdr3_nt: TGTGCCAGCACCGAGGGGACAGTCCGTACACTGAATGGCTACACCTTC

j_call: TRBJ1-2
cdr3_length: 14
d_call: TRBD1
clone_size: NA
v_call: TRBV6-5
cdr3_aa: CASSRTGPNYGYTF
cdr3_nt: TGTGCCAGCAGCCGGACAGGGCCTAACTATGGCTACACCTTC

j_call: TRBJ1-2
cdr3_length: 14
d_call: NA
clone_size: NA
v_call: TRBV7-6
cdr3_aa: CASSPGLNLDGYTF
cdr3_nt: TGTGCCAGCAGCCCGGGACTGAACTTAGATGGCTACACCTTC

j_call: TRBJ2-2
cdr3_length: 14
d_call: NA
clone_size: NA
v_call: TRBV10-3
cdr3_aa: CAISVELNTGELFF
cdr3_nt: TGTGCCATCAGTGTAGAACTAAACACCGGGGAGCTGTTTTTT

j_call: TRBJ2-7
cdr3_length: 14
d_call: NA
clone_size: NA
v_call: TRBV23-1
cdr3_aa: CASSQSPRRYEQYF
cdr3_nt: TGCGCCAGCAGTCAATCGCCGAGGCGCTACGAGCAGTACTTC

j_call: TRBJ1-5
cdr3_length: 13
d_call: NA
clone_size: few
v_call: TRBV4-1
cdr3_aa: CASSQDPGQPQHF
cdr3_nt: TGCGCCAGCAGCCAAGATCCGGGTCAGCCCCAGCATTTT

j_call: TRBJ2-5
cdr3_length: 16
d_call: TRBD1
clone_size: NA
v_call: TRBV5-1
cdr3_aa: CASSTSTGTGPVAQYF
cdr3_nt: TGCGCCAGCAGCACGTCTACCGGGACAGGGCCCGTGGCTCAGTACTTC

j_call: TRBJ1-1
cdr3_length: 17
d_call: NA
clone_size: NA
v_call: TRBV4-1
cdr3_aa: CASSQEVGDLANTEAFF
cdr3_nt: TGCGCCAGCAGCCAAGAGGTTGGGGACTTGGCGAACACTGAAGCTTTCTTT

j_call: TRBJ2-1
cdr3_length: 15
d_call: TRBD1
clone_size: NA
v_call: TRBV9
cdr3_aa: CASSSGRTGDNEQFF
cdr3_nt: TGTGCCAGCAGTTCGGGACGGACAGGGGACAATGAGCAGTTCTTC

j_call: TRBJ1-4
cdr3_length: 15
d_call: NA
clone_size: NA
v_call: TRBV6-6
cdr3_aa: CASRPGGGSNEKLFF
cdr3_nt: TGTGCCAGCAGGCCGGGGGGGGGTTCTAATGAAAAACTGTTTTTT